The 8 T cell receptor beta chains below come from one sample, sequenced in a study of cytomegalovirus exposure and HLA in healthy donors. It was with 60 Vbeta and 13 Jbeta primers that the PCR ran. The protocol was immunoSEQ multiplex PCR, while the TCRdb copy is restricted to in-frame clones and leaves out a portion. The table shows some 160,000 clones, with approximately 80% occurring only once. The source material was PBMCs. The receptors were gathered from a man younger than 30 in good health and CMV-seronegative.

The rearrangement uses TRBV9 and TRBJ2-2; D is ambiguous. The V end was cut by 0 bases, the J end by 6 bases, with 6 bases between. In germline, CDR1 is SGDLS, CDR2 YYNGEE. This CDR3 contains 13 residues. CDR3 amino acids: CASSVATSGELFF. In DNA form, the CDR3 reads TGTGCCAGCAGCGTAGCTACCTCCGGGGAGCTGTTTTTT.

The DNA of the CDR3 is TGCGCCACTCGGACTAGCGGCCTTAGGGACACCGGGGAGCTGTTTTTT. It translates to CATRTSGLRDTGELFF. The chain uses TRBV5-1 and TRBJ2-2, with 10 positions matching TRBD2. CDR1 is SGHRS and CDR2 is YFSETQ in the germline V gene. The V gene end was trimmed by 9 bases and the J gene end by 3 bases; junction bases not matched to a gene: 11. The CDR3 consists of 16 residues.

The chain combines TRBV5-4 with TRBJ2-2; 8 bases match TRBD2. CDR1 is SGHNT, CDR2 YYREEE, per germline (reference sequence). The CDR3 sequence is 17 residues long. V was clipped by 0 bases and J by 0 bases; unmatched bases: 4. The CDR3: CASSLDPSGPNTGELFF. DNA for the CDR3: TGTGCCAGCAGCTTGGATCCTAGCGGGCCGAACACCGGGGAGCTGTTTTTT. Combining the CDR3 with reference TRBV5-4 and TRBJ2-2 gives the whole variable domain ETGVTQSPTHLIKTRGQQVTLRCSSQSGHNTVSWYQQALGQGPQFIFQYYREEENGRGNFPPRFSGLQFPNYSSELNVNALELDDSALYLCASSLDPSGPNTGELFFGEGSRLTVL.

The chain is built from TRBV27 and TRBJ2-3; 16 bases match TRBD2. Germline V gene sequence: CDR1 MNHEY, CDR2 SMNVEV (reference sequence). The V and J ends lost 10 bases and 0 bases, in that order; junction bases with no gene match: 22. CDR3 length: 22 amino acids. The CDR3 bases are TGTGCCACCCACATAGGGACTAGCGGGGGGGTTCGGAAAATTACTAGCACAGATACGCAGTATTTT. As protein: CATHIGTSGGVRKITSTDTQYF.

The V gene is TRBV5-1, the J gene TRBJ2-3; 9 positions match TRBD2. CDR1 and CDR2 from the germline V gene are SGHRS and YFSETQ. Germline trimming cut 3 bases from V and 1 base from J; bases unmatched to any gene: 6. This CDR3 has 16 amino acids. The CDR3 sequence is CASSWAVAGGTDTQYF. Written as DNA, the CDR3 is TGCGCCAGCAGCTGGGCGGTAGCGGGAGGCACAGATACGCAGTATTTT.

The chain is built from TRBV11-2 and TRBJ2-7, with a tentative D call TRBD2 (7 bases). Germline CDR1 reads SGHAT; CDR2 reads FQNNGV. Deletions cut 5 bases from V and 4 bases from J, with 18 bases between. The CDR3 covers 15 residues. As DNA, the CDR3 is TGTGCCAGCAGCCCCCTGCGGGGAGGGGGGTACGAGCAGTACTTC. Residues: CASSPLRGGGYEQYF.

This clone occurred once. The sample contains more than one DNA sequence encoding this CDR3. V is TRBV5-1 and J is TRBJ2-1, with 7 bases identical to TRBD1. V lost 0 bases to trimming and J lost 4 bases; unmatched junction nucleotides: 1. Germline V gene data show CDR1 as SGHRS and CDR2 as YFSETQ. The CDR3 contains 14 residues. The CDR3 bases are TGCGCCAGCAGCTTGGAACAGGGGTACAATGAGCAGTTCTTC. Protein sequence: CASSLEQGYNEQFF. The full variable domain, rest sourced from reference TRBV5-1 and TRBJ2-1, is KAGVTQTPRYLIKTRGQQVTLSCSPISGHRSVSWYQQTPGQGLQFLFEYFSETQRNKGNFPGRFSGRQFSNSRSEMNVSTLELGDSALYLCASSLEQGYNEQFFGPGTRLTVL.

This CDR3 reads CASSSPDSGRAGELFF. CDR3 nucleotides: TGCGCCAGCAGCTCCCCCGATAGCGGGAGGGCCGGGGAGCTGTTTTTT. V is TRBV5-1 and J is TRBJ2-2, with 11 nucleotides matching TRBD2. Germline V gene data show CDR1 as SGHRS and CDR2 as YFSETQ. V trimming: 3 bases; J trimming: 6 bases; junction bases outside the gene matches: 7. The CDR3 covers 16 residues.